Below are 5 T cell receptor beta chains sequenced from a single sample in a study of a mutant IDH1 vaccine in newly diagnosed glioma. This table comes from immunoSEQ multiplex PCR, and its TCRdb copy is limited to in-frame clones, with some not included. The table includes about 56,000 clones, roughly 75% detected once. The time point here: week 47, end of study. All doses held 300 ug of mutant IDH1 20-mer peptide, with topical imiquimod. Their antigens remain unidentified. The input for sequencing was PBMCs, taken from a glioma patient whose treatment included an IDH1 peptide vaccine. The receptor source for this set is a man aged 45-60 years with glioma.

This clone was recorded a few times. The chain uses TRBV28 and TRBJ2-3; D gene ambiguous. CDR1 and CDR2 from the germline V gene are MDHEN and SYDVKM. Trimming took 4 bases from V and 0 from J, leaving 17 bases between them. The CDR3 covers 17 residues. In nucleotides, the CDR3 is TGTGCCAGCAGTTCCTCATATGCACTTTCTAGCACAGATACGCAGTATTTT. It specifies CASSSSYALSSTDTQYF.

The CDR3 loop reads CASSPWTGSNEQYF. The CDR3 DNA reads as TGTGCCAGCAGTCCTTGGACAGGGTCCAACGAGCAGTACTTC. The rearrangement joins TRBV27 to TRBJ2-7, with TRBD1 matching 8 bases. The CDR3 sequence is 14 residues long. V lost 5 bases to trimming and J lost 5 bases; unmatched junction nucleotides: 8. Germline V CDR1 and CDR2: MNHEY, SMNVEV (reference sequence).

The rearrangement uses TRBV27 and TRBJ1-1; a weak D match, TRBD1 (6 bases). In germline, CDR1 is MNHEY, CDR2 SMNVEV (reference sequence). This CDR3 region has 14 residues. The V end lost 8 bases, the J end lost 4 bases, and 17 bases lay between the germline ends. The CDR3 region has the DNA TGTGCCAGCTCCCGAGGGGGGTGGGGCACTGAAGCTTTCTTT. Its translation: CASSRGGWGTEAFF.

This rearrangement joins TRBV30 to TRBJ2-1; 7 bases fit TRBD2. Germline CDR1 GTSNPN, CDR2 SVGIG (reference sequence). Trimming removed 5 bases from V and 8 bases from J; junction bases left unmatched: 9. This CDR3 spans 13 amino acids. CDR3 bases: TGTGCCTGGGAAGCGGGGTTCAAGGATGAGCAGTTCTTC. Translation gives CAWEAGFKDEQFF.

CDR3 region: CAWSVPSGGSYNEQFF. CDR3 in DNA: TGTGCCTGGAGTGTTCCGAGCGGGGGATCCTACAATGAGCAGTTCTTC. The chain links TRBV30 to TRBJ2-1, with 8 bases matching TRBD2. Germline CDR1 reads GTSNPN; CDR2 reads SVGIG (reference sequence). V shed 0 bases, J shed 1 base, and the junction held 5 bases outside the gene matches. The CDR3 consists of 16 residues.